This T cell receptor beta chain was recovered during a study of T cells in Graves' hyperthyroidism and ophthalmopathy. Amplified regions were TCR beta CDR3 sequences from RNA transcripts. The primer set for the first-round RT-PCR of the TCR CDR3 was HTBI. TCRdb analysed the multiplex PCR reads with MiXCR anew, one entry per CDR3 protein. The table shows about half a million distinct CDR3 sequences, with around 20% occurring only once. Material: blood. The source of this sequence is a man aged 18 to 29 with Graves' hyperthyroidism.

CDR3: CASSSLGASGNTIYF. DNA for the CDR3: TGTGCCAGCAGCTCCCTCGGGGCCTCTGGAAACACCATATATTTT. The chain uses TRBV11-2 and TRBJ1-3; D is perhaps TRBD1 (5 bases). The ends were cut back, 4 bases at V and 0 bases at J, with 10 bases in the middle. CDR1 is SGHAT, CDR2 FQNNGV, per germline. The CDR3 consists of 15 residues.